The 20 T cell receptor beta chains below come from one sample, sequenced in a study of cytomegalovirus exposure and HLA in healthy donors. The PCR ran on 60 Vbeta and 13 Jbeta primers. Some clones are missing from TCRdb's copy, which holds only in-frame ones; the method was immunoSEQ multiplex PCR. Among 100,000 to 150,000 clones listed, approximately 10% were seen once. The sample taken for sequencing was PBMCs. These receptors were obtained from a young woman in good health and CMV-seropositive.

V is TRBV7-9 and J is TRBJ2-5; 10 bases map to TRBD1. This CDR3 comprises 19 residues. CDR1 is SEHNR and CDR2 is FQNEAQ in the germline V gene (reference sequence). V lost 1 base and J lost 5; bases outside the gene matches: 16. The CDR3 bases are TGTGCCAGCAGCTTAGGACAGGGGGCAGTCGGAGGAGGAGGGGAGACCCAGTACTTC. Amino acids: CASSLGQGAVGGGGETQYF.

V usage is TRBV19 and J usage is TRBJ2-7; D remains unclear. The CDR3 runs 13 residues. The germline gives CDR1 LNHDA, CDR2 SQIVND (reference sequence). With 4 bases removed from V and 0 bases from J, the gap between germline ends came to 7 bases. In nucleotides, the CDR3 is TGTGCCAGTAGTACCGGTGTCTCCTACGAGCAGTACTTC. Protein product: CASSTGVSYEQYF.

In this sample, this clone turned up a few times. The chain carries TRBV29-1 and TRBJ2-1, with D possibly TRBD2 on 7 matching bases. The germline V and J ends were trimmed by 4 bases and 3 bases, with 13 bases remaining between them. This CDR3 region has 14 residues. CDR1 SQVTM and CDR2 ANQGSEA come from the germline V gene. The DNA of the CDR3 is TGCAGCGTTGCCGGCGGGGGCAACTACAATGAGCAGTTCTTC. Translating it yields CSVAGGGNYNEQFF.

This clone showed up just a few times. The J gene is TRBJ2-1, the V gene TRBV28; the match to TRBD2 covers 10 bases. CDR1 MDHEN and CDR2 SYDVKM come from the germline V gene. The V segment lost 5 bases and the J segment 6 bases; nucleotides outside the gene matches: 10. The CDR3 is made up of 16 amino acids. The CDR3 nucleotides are TGTGCCAGCAGTGTGGGGGGACTAGCGATTGTCAATGAGCAGTTCTTC. Translation gives CASSVGGLAIVNEQFF.

The sample holds a few counts of this clone. The V and J genes are TRBV11-3 and TRBJ1-1; a weak D match, TRBD1 (5 bases). CDR1 SGHNT and CDR2 YENEEA come from the germline V gene. Trimming left V 5 bases short and J 3 bases short, with 10 bases between. CDR3 length equals 13 residues. CDR3 region: CASSPGGYTEAFF. CDR3 coding DNA: TGTGCCAGCAGCCCGGGGGGGTACACTGAAGCTTTCTTT.

This chain links TRBV7-6 with TRBJ2-3, with TRBD1 matching over 8 bases. The CDR3 covers 16 residues. After removal of 6 bases from V and 3 bases from J, the junction contained 11 bases not matched to a gene. Germline V gene sequence: CDR1 SGHVS, CDR2 FNYEAQ. This chain's CDR3 is CASRRLGTGLTDTQYF. The CDR3 DNA reads as TGTGCCAGCAGAAGGCTAGGGACAGGATTGACAGATACGCAGTATTTT.

This clone was detected a few times. V gene TRBV27 combines with J gene TRBJ2-7; no clear D. Trimming removed 2 bases from V and 3 bases from J, with 11 bases in between. The CDR3 has 14 amino acids. CDR1 is MNHEY, CDR2 SMNVEV, per germline (reference sequence). CDR3 loop: CASSLANGRYEQYF. DNA of the CDR3: TGTGCCAGCAGTTTAGCAAATGGGCGCTACGAGCAGTACTTC.

CDR3 amino acids: CASLGGPSGYTF. In DNA form, the CDR3 reads TGTGCCTCCCTGGGGGGGCCCTCTGGCTACACCTTC. This chain joins TRBV30 and TRBJ1-2, with D maybe TRBD1 (6 bases). CDR3 length: 12 amino acids. Deletions cut 7 bases from V and 7 bases from J, with 16 bases between. From germline, CDR1 is GTSNPN and CDR2 SVGIG (reference sequence).

This chain joins TRBV4-2 and TRBJ2-1, with TRBD2 matching 8 bases. V lost 1 base and J lost 3; bases outside the gene matches: 14. This CDR3 has 19 amino acids. Germline CDR1 LGHNA, CDR2 YNFKEQ. The CDR3 DNA reads TGTGCCAGCAGCCAAGTCTTGGCGGGAGGCCTCGGGGTCTACAATGAGCAGTTCTTC. This sequence encodes CASSQVLAGGLGVYNEQFF.

In DNA, the CDR3 is TGTGCCAGCAGCTTGGACCAGACTAACTATGGCTACACCTTC. Amino acids: CASSLDQTNYGYTF. This chain joins TRBV5-8 and TRBJ1-2; D remains unclear. CDR3 length: 14 amino acids. The germline gives CDR1 SGHTS, CDR2 YDEGEE. Trimming removed 0 bases from V and 0 bases from J, with 6 bases in between.

The table lists this clone with a few counts. This chain links TRBV13 with TRBJ1-1, with 7 bases aligning to TRBD1. This CDR3 comprises 14 residues. V gave up 6 bases and J gave up 0 bases; unmatched junction bases: 4. Germline CDR1 reads PRHDT; CDR2 reads FYEKMQ (reference sequence). Here the CDR3 DNA reads TGTGCCAGCAGACCAGGGGGTATGAACACTGAAGCTTTCTTT. This codes for CASRPGGMNTEAFF.

The rearrangement links TRBV5-4 to TRBJ2-2; D is ambiguous. V dropped 0 bases and J dropped 4 bases, with 4 bases sitting between them. Per germline, CDR1 SGHNT and CDR2 YYREEE (reference sequence). This CDR3 contains 13 residues. The CDR3 nucleotides read TGTGCCAGCAGCTTGGGGGCCACCGGGGAGCTGTTTTTT. Residues: CASSLGATGELFF.

This clone was observed a few times. V usage is TRBV7-9 and J usage is TRBJ2-7; TRBD2 aligns across 7 bases. This CDR3 region has 14 residues. The J segment lost 5 bases and the V segment lost 9 bases, leaving 13 bases of the junction unmatched. Germline CDR1 SEHNR, CDR2 FQNEAQ (reference sequence). The DNA of the CDR3 is TGTGCCAGTACCCCCGGGACTACCTTCAACGAGCAGTACTTC. As protein: CASTPGTTFNEQYF.

This clone has just a few counts. This CDR3 is CASSFPPWTVGSYEQYF. CDR3 nucleotide sequence: TGTGCCAGCAGTTTCCCTCCCTGGACAGTGGGATCCTACGAGCAGTACTTC. The V gene is TRBV28, the J gene TRBJ2-7; D is possibly TRBD1 (6 bases). CDR3 length: 17 residues. V lost 3 bases to trimming and J lost 1 base, with 19 bases between them. Germline CDR1 and CDR2: MDHEN and SYDVKM.

This chain uses TRBV28 with TRBJ1-6; 11 bases fit TRBD1. J gave up 8 bases and V 5 bases, and 8 bases lay outside the gene matches. This CDR3 is built from 16 residues. Germline CDR1 is MDHEN and CDR2 is SYDVKM. The CDR3 bases are TGTGCCAGCAGTCCAAAAGGACAGGGGGCGTATTCACCCCTCCACTTT. It is translated as CASSPKGQGAYSPLHF.

The chain carries TRBV6-5 and TRBJ2-3; 10 positions agree with TRBD2. Germline V CDR1 and CDR2: MNHEY, SVGAGI. Germline trimming cut 6 bases from V and 1 base from J; bases unmatched to any gene: 4. The CDR3 totals 15 residues. The CDR3 region has the DNA TGTGCCAGCAGCCCTACTAGCGGGGGCACAGATACGCAGTATTTT. Its protein is CASSPTSGGTDTQYF.

The J gene is TRBJ1-2, the V gene TRBV6-5; perhaps TRBD1 as D (5 bases). Germline V CDR1 and CDR2: MNHEY, SVGAGI. Trimming took 7 bases from V and 2 from J, leaving 14 bases between them. CDR3 size: 14 residues. The CDR3 DNA reads as TGTGCCAGCAACAAGGGGTCGGTGAACTATGGCTACACCTTC. Translation gives CASNKGSVNYGYTF.

This clone showed up just a few times. V usage is TRBV7-9 and J usage is TRBJ1-2; D not certain. There are 13 residues in the CDR3. Trimming took off 0 bases at V and 2 bases at J, with 4 bases between the two ends. Germline loops: CDR1 SEHNR, CDR2 FQNEAQ (reference sequence). The CDR3 region has the DNA TGTGCCAGCAGCTTAGCGGCCAACTATGGCTACACCTTC. Its translation: CASSLAANYGYTF.

This clone has just a few counts. This chain links TRBV11-3 with TRBJ1-1, with 8 bases aligning to TRBD1. Losses at the gene ends were 4 bases for V and 0 bases for J; bases not matched to a gene: 7. This CDR3 spans 16 amino acids. Germline CDR1 is SGHNT and CDR2 is YENEEA. The CDR3 DNA reads TGTGCCAGCAGCTCAAATTCACAGGGGGTGAACACTGAAGCTTTCTTT. This translates into CASSSNSQGVNTEAFF.

The V call is TRBV27, the J call TRBJ1-5, with D hard to call. Germline CDR1 MNHEY, CDR2 SMNVEV (reference sequence). Trimming removed 0 bases at V and 3 bases at J, with 9 bases between. The CDR3 is made up of 15 amino acids. In nucleotides, the CDR3 is TGTGCCAGCAGTTTATCATGGCACCTCAATCAGCCCCAGCATTTT. Amino acids: CASSLSWHLNQPQHF.